This T cell receptor (beta chain) was retrieved from a study of blood T cell repertoires in COVID-19. This clone was seen more than once but under ten times. The protocol was immunoSEQ multiplex PCR, while the TCRdb copy is restricted to in-frame clones and leaves out a portion. This sample has about 52,000 clones, with 90% found just once. The clonotype was recovered from a human donor in a cohort sampled during active COVID-19. Source material: peripheral blood.

The CDR3 reads CASSRGANQETQYF. CDR3 sequence (DNA): TGCGCCAGCAGCCGCGGGGCTAATCAAGAGACCCAGTACTTC. The chain has TRBV5-1 and TRBJ2-5; maybe TRBD2 (6 bases). CDR3 length equals 14 residues. V lost 4 bases to trimming and J lost 2 bases, with 12 bases between them. CDR1 and CDR2 from the germline V gene are SGHRS and YFSETQ.